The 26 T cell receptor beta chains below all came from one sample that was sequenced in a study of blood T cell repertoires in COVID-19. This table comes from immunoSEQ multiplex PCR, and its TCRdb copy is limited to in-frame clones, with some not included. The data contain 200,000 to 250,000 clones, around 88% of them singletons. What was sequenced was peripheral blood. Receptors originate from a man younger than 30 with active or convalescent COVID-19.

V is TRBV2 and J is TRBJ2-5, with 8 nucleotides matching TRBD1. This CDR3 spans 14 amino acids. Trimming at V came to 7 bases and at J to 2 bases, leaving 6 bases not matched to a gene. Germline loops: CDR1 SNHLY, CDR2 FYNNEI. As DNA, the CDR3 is TGTGCCAGCATAGGGTGGGACAGGCAAGAGACCCAGTACTTC. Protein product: CASIGWDRQETQYF. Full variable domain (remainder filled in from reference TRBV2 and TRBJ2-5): EPEVTQTPSHQVTQMGQEVILRCVPISNHLYFYWYRQILGQKVEFLVSFYNNEISEKSEIFDDQFSVERPDGSNFTLKIRSTKLEDSAMYFCASIGWDRQETQYFGPGTRLLVL.

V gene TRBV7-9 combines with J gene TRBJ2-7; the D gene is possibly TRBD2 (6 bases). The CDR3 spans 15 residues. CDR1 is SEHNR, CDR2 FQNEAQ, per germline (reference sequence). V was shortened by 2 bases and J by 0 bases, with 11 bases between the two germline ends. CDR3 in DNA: TGTGCCAGCAGCTTACCAGCGGGCAACTCCTACGAGCAGTACTTC. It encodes CASSLPAGNSYEQYF.

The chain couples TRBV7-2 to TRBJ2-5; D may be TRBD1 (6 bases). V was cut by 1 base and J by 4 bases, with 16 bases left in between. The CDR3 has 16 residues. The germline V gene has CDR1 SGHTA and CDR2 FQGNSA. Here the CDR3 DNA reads TGTGCCAGCAGCTTAGATCGGGCAGGGGTATCAGAGACCCAGTACTTC. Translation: CASSLDRAGVSETQYF.

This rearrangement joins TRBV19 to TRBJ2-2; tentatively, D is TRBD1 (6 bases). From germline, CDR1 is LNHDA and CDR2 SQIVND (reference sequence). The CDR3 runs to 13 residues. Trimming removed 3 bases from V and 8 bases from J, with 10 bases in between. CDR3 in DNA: TGTGCCAGTAGTATGAACAGGGCTGGGGAGCTGTTTTTT. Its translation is CASSMNRAGELFF.

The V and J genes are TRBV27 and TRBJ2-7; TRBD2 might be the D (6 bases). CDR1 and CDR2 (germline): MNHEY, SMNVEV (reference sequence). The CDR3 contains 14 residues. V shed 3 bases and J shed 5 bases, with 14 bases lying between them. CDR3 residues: CASSFSGSRHEQYF. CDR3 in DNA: TGTGCCAGCAGTTTTTCCGGGAGTAGGCACGAGCAGTACTTC.

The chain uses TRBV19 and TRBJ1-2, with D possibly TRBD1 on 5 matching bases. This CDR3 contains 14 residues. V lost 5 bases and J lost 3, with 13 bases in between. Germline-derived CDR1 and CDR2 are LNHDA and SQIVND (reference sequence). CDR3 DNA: TGTGCCAGTAGTCCATTCCAGGGCCACTATGGCTACACCTTC. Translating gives CASSPFQGHYGYTF.

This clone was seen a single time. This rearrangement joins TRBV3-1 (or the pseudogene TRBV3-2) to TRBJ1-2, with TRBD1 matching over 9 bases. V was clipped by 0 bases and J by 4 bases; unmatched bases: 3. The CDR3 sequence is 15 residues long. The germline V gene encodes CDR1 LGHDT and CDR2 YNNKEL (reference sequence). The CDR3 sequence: CASSQDLGQGYGYTF. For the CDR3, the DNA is TGTGCCAGCAGCCAAGATCTGGGACAGGGCTATGGCTACACCTTC.

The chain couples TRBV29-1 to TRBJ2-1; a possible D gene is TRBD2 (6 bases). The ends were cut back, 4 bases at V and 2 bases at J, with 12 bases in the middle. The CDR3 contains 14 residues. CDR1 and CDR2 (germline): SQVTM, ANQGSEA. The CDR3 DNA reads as TGCAGCGTTGGGGGGGTTACGGCCTACAATGAGCAGTTCTTC. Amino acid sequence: CSVGGVTAYNEQFF.

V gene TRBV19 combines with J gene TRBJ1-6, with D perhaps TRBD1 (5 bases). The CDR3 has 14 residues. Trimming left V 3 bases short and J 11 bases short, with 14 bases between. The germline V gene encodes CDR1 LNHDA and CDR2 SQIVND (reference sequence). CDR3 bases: TGTGCCAGTAGTATCCCAGGGATTTGGACACCCCTCCACTTT. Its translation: CASSIPGIWTPLHF.

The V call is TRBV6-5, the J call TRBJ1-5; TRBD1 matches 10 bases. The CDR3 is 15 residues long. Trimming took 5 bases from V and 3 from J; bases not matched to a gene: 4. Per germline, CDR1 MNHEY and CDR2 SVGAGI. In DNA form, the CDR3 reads TGTGCCAGCAGTCCGGGACAGGGGACCAATCAGCCCCAGCATTTT. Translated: CASSPGQGTNQPQHF.

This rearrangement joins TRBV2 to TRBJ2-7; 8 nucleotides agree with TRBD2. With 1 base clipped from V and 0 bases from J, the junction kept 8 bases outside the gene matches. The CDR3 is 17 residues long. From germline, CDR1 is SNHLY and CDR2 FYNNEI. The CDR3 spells CASSEGGGRPRSYEQYF. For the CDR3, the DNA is TGTGCCAGCAGTGAAGGGGGCGGGAGGCCGCGCTCCTACGAGCAGTACTTC. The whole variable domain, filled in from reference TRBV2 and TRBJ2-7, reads EPEVTQTPSHQVTQMGQEVILRCVPISNHLYFYWYRQILGQKVEFLVSFYNNEISEKSEIFDDQFSVERPDGSNFTLKIRSTKLEDSAMYFCASSEGGGRPRSYEQYFGPGTRLTVT.

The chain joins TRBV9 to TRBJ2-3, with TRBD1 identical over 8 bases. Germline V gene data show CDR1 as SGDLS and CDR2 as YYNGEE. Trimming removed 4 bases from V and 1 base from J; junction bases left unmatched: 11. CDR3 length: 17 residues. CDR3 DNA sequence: TGTGCCAGCAGCCCGAGCCGGGACAGGACTGGCACAGATACGCAGTATTTT. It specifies CASSPSRDRTGTDTQYF.

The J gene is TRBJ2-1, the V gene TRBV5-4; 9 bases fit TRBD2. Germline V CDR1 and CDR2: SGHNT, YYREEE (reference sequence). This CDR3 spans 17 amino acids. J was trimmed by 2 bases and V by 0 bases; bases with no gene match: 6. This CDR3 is CASSLAPTSGAYNEQFF. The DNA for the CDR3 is TGTGCCAGCAGCTTGGCCCCGACTAGCGGTGCCTACAATGAGCAGTTCTTC.

In nucleotides, the CDR3 is TGTGCCAGCAGTTTTTCGGGGGGGCGGTCCACTGAAGCTTTCTTT. It translates to CASSFSGGRSTEAFF. The chain uses TRBV28 and TRBJ1-1; D may be TRBD1 (6 bases). CDR1 and CDR2 (germline): MDHEN, SYDVKM. Trimming removed 3 bases at V and 4 bases at J, with 15 bases between. The CDR3 is 15 residues long.

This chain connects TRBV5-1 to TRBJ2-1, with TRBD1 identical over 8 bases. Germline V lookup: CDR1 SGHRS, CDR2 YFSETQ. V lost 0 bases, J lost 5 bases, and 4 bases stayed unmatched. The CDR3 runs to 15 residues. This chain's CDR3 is CASSLGTGGHNEQFF. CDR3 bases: TGCGCCAGCAGCTTGGGTACAGGGGGGCACAATGAGCAGTTCTTC. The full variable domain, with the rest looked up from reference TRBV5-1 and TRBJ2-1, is KAGVTQTPRYLIKTRGQQVTLSCSPISGHRSVSWYQQTPGQGLQFLFEYFSETQRNKGNFPGRFSGRQFSNSRSEMNVSTLELGDSALYLCASSLGTGGHNEQFFGPGTRLTVL.

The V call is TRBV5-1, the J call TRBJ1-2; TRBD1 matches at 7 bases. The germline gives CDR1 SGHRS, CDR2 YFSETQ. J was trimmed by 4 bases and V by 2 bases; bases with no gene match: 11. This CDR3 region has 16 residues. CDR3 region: CASSFINPGQIYGYTF. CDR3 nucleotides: TGCGCCAGCAGCTTTATTAATCCGGGACAGATCTATGGCTACACCTTC.

For the CDR3, the DNA is TGCGCCAGCAGCTTGGATCCTAGCGGATCCTACGAGCAGTACTTC. It specifies CASSLDPSGSYEQYF. The chain links TRBV5-1 to TRBJ2-7; 7 nucleotides align to TRBD2. Germline assignment: CDR1 SGHRS and CDR2 YFSETQ. The CDR3 is 15 amino acids. Trimming removed 0 bases from V and 1 base from J; junction bases left unmatched: 4.

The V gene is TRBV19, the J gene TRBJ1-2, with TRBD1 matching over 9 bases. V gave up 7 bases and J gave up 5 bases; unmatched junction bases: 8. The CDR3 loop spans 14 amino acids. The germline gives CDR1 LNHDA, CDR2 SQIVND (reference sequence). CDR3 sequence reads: CASNHRGRRYGYTF. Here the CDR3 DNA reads TGTGCCAGTAACCACAGGGGGCGCAGATATGGCTACACCTTC. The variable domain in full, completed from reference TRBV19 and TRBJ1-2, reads DGGITQSPKYLFRKEGQNVTLSCEQNLNHDAMYWYRQDPGQGLRLIYYSQIVNDFQKGDIAEGYSVSREKKESFPLTVTSAQKNPTAFYLCASNHRGRRYGYTFGSGTRLTVV.

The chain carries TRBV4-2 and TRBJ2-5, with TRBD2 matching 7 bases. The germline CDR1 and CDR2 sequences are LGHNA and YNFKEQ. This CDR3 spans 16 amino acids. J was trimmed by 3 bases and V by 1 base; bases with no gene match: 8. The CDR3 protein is CASSQGGGGSEETQYF. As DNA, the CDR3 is TGTGCCAGCAGCCAAGGGGGTGGCGGGAGCGAAGAGACCCAGTACTTC.

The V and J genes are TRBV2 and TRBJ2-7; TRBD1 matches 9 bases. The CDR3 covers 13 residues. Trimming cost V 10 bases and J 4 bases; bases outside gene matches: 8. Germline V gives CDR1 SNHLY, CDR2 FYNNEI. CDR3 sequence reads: CATEDRGLYEQYF. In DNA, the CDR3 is TGTGCCACTGAGGACAGGGGATTATACGAGCAGTACTTC.

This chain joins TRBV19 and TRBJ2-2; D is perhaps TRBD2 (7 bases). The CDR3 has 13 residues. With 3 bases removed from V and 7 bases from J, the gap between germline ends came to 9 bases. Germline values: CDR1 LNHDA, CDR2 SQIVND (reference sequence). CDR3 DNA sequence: TGTGCCAGTAGTATGGGAGGGGGCGGGGAGCTGTTTTTT. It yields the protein CASSMGGGGELFF.

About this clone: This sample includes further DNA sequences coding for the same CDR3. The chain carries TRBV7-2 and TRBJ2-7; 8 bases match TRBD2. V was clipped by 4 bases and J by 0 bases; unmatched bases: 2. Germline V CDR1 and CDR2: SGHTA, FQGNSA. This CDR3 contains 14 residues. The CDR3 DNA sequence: TGTGCCAGCAGCTCGGGGGGGAGCTCCTACGAGCAGTACTTC. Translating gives CASSSGGSSYEQYF.

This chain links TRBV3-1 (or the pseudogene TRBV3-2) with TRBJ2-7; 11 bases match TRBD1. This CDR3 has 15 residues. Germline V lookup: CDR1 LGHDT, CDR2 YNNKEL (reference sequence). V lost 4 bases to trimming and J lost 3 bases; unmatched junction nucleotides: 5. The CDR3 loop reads CASSPPGTGGYEQYF. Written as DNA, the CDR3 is TGTGCCAGCAGCCCCCCCGGGACAGGGGGCTACGAGCAGTACTTC.

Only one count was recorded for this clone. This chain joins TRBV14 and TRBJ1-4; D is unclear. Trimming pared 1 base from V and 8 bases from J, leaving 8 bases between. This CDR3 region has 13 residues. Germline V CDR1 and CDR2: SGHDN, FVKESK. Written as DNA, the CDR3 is TGTGCCAGCAGCCAAGGTTCTATGGAAAAACTGTTTTTT. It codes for CASSQGSMEKLFF.

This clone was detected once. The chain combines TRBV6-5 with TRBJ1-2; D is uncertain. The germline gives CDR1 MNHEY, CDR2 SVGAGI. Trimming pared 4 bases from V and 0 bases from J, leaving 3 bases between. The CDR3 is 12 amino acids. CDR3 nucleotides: TGTGCCAGCAGTTCCTCTAACTATGGCTACACCTTC. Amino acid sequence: CASSSSNYGYTF.

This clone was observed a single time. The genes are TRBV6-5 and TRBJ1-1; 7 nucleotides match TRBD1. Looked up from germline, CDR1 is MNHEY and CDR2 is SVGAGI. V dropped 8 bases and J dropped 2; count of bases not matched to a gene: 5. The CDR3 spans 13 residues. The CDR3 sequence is CASRTGANTEAFF. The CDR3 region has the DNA TGTGCCAGCCGTACAGGGGCAAACACTGAAGCTTTCTTT.